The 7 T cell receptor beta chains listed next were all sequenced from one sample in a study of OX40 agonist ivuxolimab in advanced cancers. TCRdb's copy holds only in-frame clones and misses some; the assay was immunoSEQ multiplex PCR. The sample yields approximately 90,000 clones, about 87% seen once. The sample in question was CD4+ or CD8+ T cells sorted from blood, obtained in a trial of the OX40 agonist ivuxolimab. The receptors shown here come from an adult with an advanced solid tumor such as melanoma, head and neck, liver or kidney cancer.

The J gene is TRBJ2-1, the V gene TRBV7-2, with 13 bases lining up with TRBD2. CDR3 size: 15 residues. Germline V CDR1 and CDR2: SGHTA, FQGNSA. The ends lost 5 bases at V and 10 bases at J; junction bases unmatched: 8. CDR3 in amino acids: CASSIGLAGVPEQFF. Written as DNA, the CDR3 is TGTGCCAGCAGCATCGGACTAGCGGGAGTCCCCGAGCAGTTCTTC.

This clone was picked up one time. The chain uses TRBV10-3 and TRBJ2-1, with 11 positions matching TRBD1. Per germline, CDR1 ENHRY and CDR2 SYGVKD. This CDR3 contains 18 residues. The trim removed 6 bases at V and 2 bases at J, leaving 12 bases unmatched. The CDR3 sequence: CAIRAKSGTGGAYNEQFF. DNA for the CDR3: TGTGCCATCAGAGCTAAATCCGGGACAGGGGGGGCCTACAATGAGCAGTTCTTC.

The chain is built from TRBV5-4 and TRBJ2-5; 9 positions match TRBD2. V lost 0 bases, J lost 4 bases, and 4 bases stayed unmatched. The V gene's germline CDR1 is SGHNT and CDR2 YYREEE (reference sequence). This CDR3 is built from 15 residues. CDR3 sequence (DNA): TGTGCCAGCAGCTTGGGCGGGAGGGGGGCAGAGACCCAGTACTTC. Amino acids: CASSLGGRGAETQYF. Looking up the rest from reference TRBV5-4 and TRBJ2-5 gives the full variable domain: ETGVTQSPTHLIKTRGQQVTLRCSSQSGHNTVSWYQQALGQGPQFIFQYYREEENGRGNFPPRFSGLQFPNYSSELNVNALELDDSALYLCASSLGGRGAETQYFGPGTRLLVL.

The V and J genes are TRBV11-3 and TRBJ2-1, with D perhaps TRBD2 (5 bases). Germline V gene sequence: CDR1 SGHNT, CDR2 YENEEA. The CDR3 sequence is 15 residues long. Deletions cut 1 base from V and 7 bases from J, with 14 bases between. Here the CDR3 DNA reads TGTGCCAGCAGCTTAGGTAGCACGGGCGGGAATGAGCAGTTCTTC. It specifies CASSLGSTGGNEQFF.

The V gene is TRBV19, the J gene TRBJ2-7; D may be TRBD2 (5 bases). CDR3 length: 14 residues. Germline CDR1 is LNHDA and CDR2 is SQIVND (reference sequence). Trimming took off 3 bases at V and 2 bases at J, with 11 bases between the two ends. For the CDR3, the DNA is TGTGCCAGTAGTATGAGCGGCACGCCCTACGAGCAGTACTTC. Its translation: CASSMSGTPYEQYF. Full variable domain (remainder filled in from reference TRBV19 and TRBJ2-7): DGGITQSPKYLFRKEGQNVTLSCEQNLNHDAMYWYRQDPGQGLRLIYYSQIVNDFQKGDIAEGYSVSREKKESFPLTVTSAQKNPTAFYLCASSMSGTPYEQYFGPGTRLTVT.

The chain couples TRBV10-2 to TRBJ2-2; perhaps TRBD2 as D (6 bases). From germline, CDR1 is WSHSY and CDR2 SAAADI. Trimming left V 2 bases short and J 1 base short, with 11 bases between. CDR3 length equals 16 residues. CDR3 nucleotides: TGCGCCAGCAGTGAGCGGCGGGGCCAGAACACCGGGGAGCTGTTTTTT. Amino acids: CASSERRGQNTGELFF.

CDR3 sequence (DNA): TGCAGCGTCGAATATTCGGAGACCCAGTACTTC. This gives the protein CSVEYSETQYF. This chain connects TRBV29-1 to TRBJ2-5; D is undetermined. CDR1 is SQVTM, CDR2 ANQGSEA, per germline. The germline V and J ends were trimmed by 6 bases and 5 bases, with 10 bases remaining between them. This CDR3 has 11 residues.